This TCR beta chain is drawn from a study of CD8 T cells in Susac syndrome. CDR3 length: 14 amino acids. The germline gives CDR1 MGHRA, CDR2 YSYEKL. V was pared by 2 bases and J by 6 bases, with 10 bases between. An input of about 0.5 to 1 ug of RNA was subjected to reverse transcription using random hexamers. Amplification of TCR beta CDR3 was carried out by immunoSEQ multiplex PCR, which covered 54 Vbeta and 13 Jbeta segments. TCRdb reprocessed the immunoSEQ multiplex PCR reads with MiXCR, giving one entry per CDR3 protein. This table has 400,000 or so distinct CDR3 sequences, around 85% appearing once.

Input material: CD8+ T cells from PBMCs. The clonotype originates from a human donor with multiple sclerosis. This chain uses TRBV4-1 with TRBJ2-2; D perhaps matches TRBD1 (6 bases). CDR3 nucleotide sequence: TGCGCCAGCAGCCAACCGGGACACCCCGGGGAGCTGTTTTTT. Encoded protein: CASSQPGHPGELFF.